This record concerns one TCR beta chain sequence. Its antigen is undetermined. This sample was taken from a study of blood T cells in healthy people across ages. For the study at large: Per two T cells, template switching captured roughly one barcoded beta molecule. Findings and caveats of the study: Unknown CMV status may confound age-related changes in expanded clones. Because sorting was not performed, PBMCs prevented conclusive naive versus antigen-experienced comparison.

The second PCR ran roughly 6 to 11 cycles with a sample-barcoded 5' primer and J-beta primers. Each sample yielded at least 2.5 million CDR3-containing paired-end reads. TCRdb recomputed calls from the 5' RACE reads with MiXCR, one row per CDR3 protein. Altogether around 1,500,000 distinct CDR3 sequences are present, approximately 42% being singletons, with the ten largest covering approximately 7.9%. The V end lost 5 bases, the J end lost 2 bases, and 18 bases lay between the germline ends. The CDR3 consists of 16 residues. The germline V gene encodes CDR1 SGHTA and CDR2 FQGNSA. This receptor was obtained from a woman aged 18-29 years in good health. The sequenced sample was blood. The gene calls are TRBV7-2 and TRBJ1-1; D may be TRBD1 (5 bases). In DNA form, the CDR3 reads TGTGCCAGCAGCGCTTTTTCAGGGCTACTTAACACTGAAGCTTTCTTT. Translation gives CASSAFSGLLNTEAFF.